This TCR beta chain came from a study of blood T cells in healthy people across ages. Isolation per sample recovered at least 6 million PBMCs. The CDR3 sequence is 14 residues long. V lost 3 bases to trimming and J lost 6 bases; unmatched junction nucleotides: 3. Germline-derived CDR1 and CDR2 are MDHEN and SYDVKM. This clonotype was counted a few times. Its specificity is unknown. Study conclusions and caveats: It was found that TCR beta diversity correlated strongly with the percentage of naive T cells.

Combining a sample-barcoded 5' primer with a J-beta primer mix, a second PCR ran for 7 to 11 cycles. Via MiXCR, TCRdb re-called the 5' RACE reads, giving one row per CDR3 protein. This sample yields approximately 790,000 distinct CDR3 sequences, of which under 80% are seen a single time; around 30% belongs to the top ten. Specimen: blood. The chain carries TRBV28 and TRBJ2-1, with 9 bases identical to TRBD2. The source of this sequence is a man under 40 in good health. The CDR3 coding sequence is TGTGCCAGCAGTTTGTTAGCGGGGGTCAATGAGCAGTTCTTC. Protein product: CASSLLAGVNEQFF.